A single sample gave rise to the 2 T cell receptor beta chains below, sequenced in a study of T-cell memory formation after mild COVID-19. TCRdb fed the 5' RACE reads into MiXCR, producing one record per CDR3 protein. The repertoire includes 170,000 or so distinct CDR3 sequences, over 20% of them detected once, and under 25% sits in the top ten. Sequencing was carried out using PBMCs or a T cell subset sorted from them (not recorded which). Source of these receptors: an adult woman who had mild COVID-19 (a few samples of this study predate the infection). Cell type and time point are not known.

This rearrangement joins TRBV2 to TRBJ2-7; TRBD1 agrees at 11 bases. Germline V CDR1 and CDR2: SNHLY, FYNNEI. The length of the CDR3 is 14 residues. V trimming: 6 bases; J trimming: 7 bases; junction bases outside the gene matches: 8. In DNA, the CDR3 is TGTGCCAGCAGGTTAGGACAGGGGGCGCGGGAGCAGTACTTC. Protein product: CASRLGQGAREQYF.

The CDR3 DNA follows: TGTGCCAGCACCTTTGACAGGTCCCTCAATGAGCAGTTCTTC. It codes for CASTFDRSLNEQFF. The V gene is TRBV12-3 or TRBV12-4, the J gene TRBJ2-1; D possibly corresponds to TRBD1 (6 bases). The CDR3 is made up of 14 amino acids. Trimming took 7 bases from V and 6 from J, leaving 16 bases between them.